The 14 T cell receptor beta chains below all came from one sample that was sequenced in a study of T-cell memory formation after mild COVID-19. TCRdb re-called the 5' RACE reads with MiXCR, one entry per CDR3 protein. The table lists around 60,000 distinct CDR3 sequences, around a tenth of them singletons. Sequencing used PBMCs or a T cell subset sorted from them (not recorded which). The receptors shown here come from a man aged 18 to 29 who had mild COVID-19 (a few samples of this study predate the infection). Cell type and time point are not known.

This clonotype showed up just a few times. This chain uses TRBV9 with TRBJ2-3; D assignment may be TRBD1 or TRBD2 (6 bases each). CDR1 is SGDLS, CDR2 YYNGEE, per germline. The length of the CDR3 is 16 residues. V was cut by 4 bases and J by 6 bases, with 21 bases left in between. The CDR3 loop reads CASSPSGASRADTQYF. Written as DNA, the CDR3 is TGTGCCAGCAGCCCCTCGGGGGCCTCCCGCGCCGATACGCAGTATTTT.

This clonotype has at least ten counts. CDR3 coding DNA: TGTGCCAGCAGGCGGACAGGGGAAGAGACCCAGTACTTC. Its translation is CASRRTGEETQYF. V gene TRBV6-6 combines with J gene TRBJ2-5; 9 bases align to TRBD1. Per the germline V gene, CDR1 is MNHNY and CDR2 is SVGAGI (reference sequence). The CDR3 is 13 residues long. Trimming cost V 6 bases and J 3 bases; bases outside gene matches: 2.

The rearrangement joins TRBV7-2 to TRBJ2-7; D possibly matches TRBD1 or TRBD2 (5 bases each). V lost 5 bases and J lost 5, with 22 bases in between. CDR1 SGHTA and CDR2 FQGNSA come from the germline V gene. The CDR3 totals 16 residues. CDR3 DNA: TGTGCCAGCAGCCCCCCAGGGAGACGGGTCCCCCACGAGCAGTACTTC. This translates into CASSPPGRRVPHEQYF.

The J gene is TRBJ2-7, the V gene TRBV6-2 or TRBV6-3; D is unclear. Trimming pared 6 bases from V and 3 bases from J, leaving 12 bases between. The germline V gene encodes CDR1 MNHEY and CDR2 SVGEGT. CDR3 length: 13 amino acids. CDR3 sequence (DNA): TGTGCCAGCAGCCGGACGGACCTCTACGAGCAGTACTTC. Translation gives CASSRTDLYEQYF.

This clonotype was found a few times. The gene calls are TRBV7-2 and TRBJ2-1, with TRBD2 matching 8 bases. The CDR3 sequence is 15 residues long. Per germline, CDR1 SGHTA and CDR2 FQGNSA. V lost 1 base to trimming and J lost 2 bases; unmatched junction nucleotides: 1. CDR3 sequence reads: CASSLDGGAYNEQFF. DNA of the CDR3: TGTGCCAGCAGCTTAGACGGGGGGGCCTACAATGAGCAGTTCTTC.

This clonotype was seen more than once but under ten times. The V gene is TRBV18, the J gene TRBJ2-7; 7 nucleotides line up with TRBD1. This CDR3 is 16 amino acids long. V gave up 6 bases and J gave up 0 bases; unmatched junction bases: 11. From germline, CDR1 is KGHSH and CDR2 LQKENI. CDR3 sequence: CASSPRQGSSSYEQYF. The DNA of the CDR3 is TGTGCCAGCTCCCCTAGACAGGGATCAAGCTCCTACGAGCAGTACTTC.

CDR3 in amino acids: CACGANEKLFF. CDR3 bases: TGTGCCTGTGGGGCTAATGAAAAACTGTTTTTT. The chain uses TRBV30 and TRBJ1-4; unclear D gene. CDR1 is GTSNPN, CDR2 SVGIG, per germline (reference sequence). This CDR3 spans 11 amino acids. V was shortened by 6 bases and J by 3 bases, with 5 bases between the two germline ends.

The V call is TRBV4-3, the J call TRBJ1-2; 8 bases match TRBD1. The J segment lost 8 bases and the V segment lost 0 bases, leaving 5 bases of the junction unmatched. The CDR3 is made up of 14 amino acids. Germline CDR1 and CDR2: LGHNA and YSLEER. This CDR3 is CASSQERRGHGYTF. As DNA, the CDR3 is TGCGCCAGCAGCCAAGAGCGCAGGGGGCACGGCTACACCTTC.

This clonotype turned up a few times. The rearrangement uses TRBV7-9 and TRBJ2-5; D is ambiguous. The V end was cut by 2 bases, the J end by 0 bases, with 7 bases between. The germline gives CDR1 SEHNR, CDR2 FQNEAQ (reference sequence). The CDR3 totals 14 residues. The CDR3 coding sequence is TGTGCCAGCAGCTTAAACGGCTACCAAGAGACCCAGTACTTC. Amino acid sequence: CASSLNGYQETQYF.

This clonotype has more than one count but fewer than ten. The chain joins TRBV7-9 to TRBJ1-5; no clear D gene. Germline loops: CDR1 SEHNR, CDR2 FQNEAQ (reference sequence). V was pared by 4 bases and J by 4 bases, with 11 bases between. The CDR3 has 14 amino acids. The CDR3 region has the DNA TGTGCCAGCAGCTCCCTAGGGAGGAATCAGCCCCAGCATTTT. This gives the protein CASSSLGRNQPQHF.

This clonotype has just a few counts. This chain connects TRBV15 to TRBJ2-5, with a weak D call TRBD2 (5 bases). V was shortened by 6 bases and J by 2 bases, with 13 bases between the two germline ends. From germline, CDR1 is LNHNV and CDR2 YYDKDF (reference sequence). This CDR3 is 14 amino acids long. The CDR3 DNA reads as TGTGCCACCAGGGGCCCCTGGGAGCAAGAGACCCAGTACTTC. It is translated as CATRGPWEQETQYF.

The CDR3 sequence is CSASEWDEQFF. CDR3 bases: TGCAGTGCCAGTGAGTGGGATGAGCAGTTCTTC. The V and J genes are TRBV20-1 and TRBJ2-1; D is uncertain. Trimming stripped 6 bases from V and 8 bases from J, with 11 bases between. The CDR3 extends over 11 amino acids. Germline CDR1 and CDR2: DFQATT and SNEGSKA (reference sequence).

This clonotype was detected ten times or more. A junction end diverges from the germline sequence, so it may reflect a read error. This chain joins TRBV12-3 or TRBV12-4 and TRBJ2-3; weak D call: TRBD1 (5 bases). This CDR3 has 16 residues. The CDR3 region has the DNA TGTGCCAGCAGCTTAGACAGTCGCCTTAGCACAGATACGCAGTATTTT. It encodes CASSLDSRLSTDTQYF.

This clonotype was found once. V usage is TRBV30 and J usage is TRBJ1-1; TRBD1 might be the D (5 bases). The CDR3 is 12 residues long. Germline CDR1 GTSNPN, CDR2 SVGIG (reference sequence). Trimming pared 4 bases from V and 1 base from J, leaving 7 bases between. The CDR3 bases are TGTGCCTGGATTCAGGGGAACACTGAAGCTTTCTTT. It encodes CAWIQGNTEAFF. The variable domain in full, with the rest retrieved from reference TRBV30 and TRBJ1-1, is SQTIHQWPATLVQPVGSPLSLECTVEGTSNPNLYWYRQAAGRGLQLLFYSVGIGQISSEVPQNLSASRPQDRQFILSSKKLLLSDSGFYLCAWIQGNTEAFFGQGTRLTVV.